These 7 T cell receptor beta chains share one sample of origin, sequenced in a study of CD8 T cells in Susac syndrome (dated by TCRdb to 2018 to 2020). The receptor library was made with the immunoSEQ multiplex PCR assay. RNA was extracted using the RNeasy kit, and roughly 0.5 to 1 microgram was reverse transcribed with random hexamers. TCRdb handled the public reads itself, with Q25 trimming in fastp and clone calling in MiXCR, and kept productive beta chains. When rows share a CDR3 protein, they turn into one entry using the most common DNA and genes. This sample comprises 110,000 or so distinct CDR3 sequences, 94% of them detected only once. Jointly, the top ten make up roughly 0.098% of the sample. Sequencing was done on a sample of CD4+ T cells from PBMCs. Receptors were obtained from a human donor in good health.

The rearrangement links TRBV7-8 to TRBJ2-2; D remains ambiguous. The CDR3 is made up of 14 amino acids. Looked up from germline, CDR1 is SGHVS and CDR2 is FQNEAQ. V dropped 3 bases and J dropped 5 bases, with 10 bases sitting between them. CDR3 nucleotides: TGTGCCAGCAGCTTTGAGTCGCGGACCGGGGAGCTGTTTTTT. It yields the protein CASSFESRTGELFF.

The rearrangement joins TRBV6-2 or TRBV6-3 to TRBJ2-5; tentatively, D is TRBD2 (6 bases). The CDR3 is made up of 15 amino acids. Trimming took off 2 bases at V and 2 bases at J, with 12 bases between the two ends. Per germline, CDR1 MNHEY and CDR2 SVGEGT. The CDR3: CASSYPAGPQETQYF. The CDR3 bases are TGTGCCAGCAGTTACCCCGCGGGACCTCAAGAGACCCAGTACTTC.

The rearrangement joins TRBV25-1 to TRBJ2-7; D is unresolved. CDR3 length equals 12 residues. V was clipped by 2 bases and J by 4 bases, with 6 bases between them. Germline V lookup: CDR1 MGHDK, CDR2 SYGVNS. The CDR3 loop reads CASSEQEYEQYF. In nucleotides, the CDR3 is TGTGCCAGCAGTGAACAGGAATACGAGCAGTACTTC.

The CDR3 here is CASSLGTSGVSSYEQYF. The CDR3, as DNA: TGTGCCAGCAGCCTAGGGACTAGCGGGGTGAGCTCCTACGAGCAGTACTTC. The gene calls are TRBV3-1 and TRBJ2-7, with 13 bases that match TRBD2. The trim removed 4 bases at V and 0 bases at J, leaving 6 bases unmatched. The CDR3 consists of 17 residues. Germline CDR1 and CDR2: LGHDT and YNNKEL (reference sequence).

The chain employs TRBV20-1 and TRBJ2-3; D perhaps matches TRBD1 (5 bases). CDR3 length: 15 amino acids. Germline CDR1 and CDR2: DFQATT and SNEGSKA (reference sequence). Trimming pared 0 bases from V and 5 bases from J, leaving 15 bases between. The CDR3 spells CSARDKPGWEDTQYF. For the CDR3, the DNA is TGCAGTGCTAGAGATAAGCCAGGGTGGGAAGATACGCAGTATTTT.

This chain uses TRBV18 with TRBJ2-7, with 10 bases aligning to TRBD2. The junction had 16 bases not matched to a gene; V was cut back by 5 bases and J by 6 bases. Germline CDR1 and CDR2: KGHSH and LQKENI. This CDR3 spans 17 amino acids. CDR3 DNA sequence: TGTGCCAGCTCAGCGGTGGCTAGCGGGAGCCAGGTCCGCGAGCAGTACTTC. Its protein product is CASSAVASGSQVREQYF.

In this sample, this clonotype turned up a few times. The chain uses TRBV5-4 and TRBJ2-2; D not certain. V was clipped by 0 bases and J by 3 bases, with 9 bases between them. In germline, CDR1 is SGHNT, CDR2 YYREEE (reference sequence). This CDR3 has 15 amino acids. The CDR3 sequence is CASSLAGGDTGELFF. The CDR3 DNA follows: TGTGCCAGCAGCTTGGCCGGCGGAGACACCGGGGAGCTGTTTTTT.